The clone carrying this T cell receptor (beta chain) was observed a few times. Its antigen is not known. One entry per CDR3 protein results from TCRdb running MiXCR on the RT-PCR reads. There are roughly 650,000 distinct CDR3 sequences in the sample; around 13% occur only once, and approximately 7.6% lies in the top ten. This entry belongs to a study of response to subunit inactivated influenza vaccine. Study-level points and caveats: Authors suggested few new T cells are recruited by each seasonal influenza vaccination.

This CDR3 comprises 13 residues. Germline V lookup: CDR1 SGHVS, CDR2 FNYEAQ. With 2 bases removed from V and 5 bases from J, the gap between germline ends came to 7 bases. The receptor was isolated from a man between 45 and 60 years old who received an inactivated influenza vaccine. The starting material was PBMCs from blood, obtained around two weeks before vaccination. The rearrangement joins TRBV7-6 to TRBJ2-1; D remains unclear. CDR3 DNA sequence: TGTGCCAGCAGCTTACAAGTAAACAATGAGCAGTTCTTC. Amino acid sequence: CASSLQVNNEQFF.